The 21 T cell receptor beta chains in this list originate from one sample, sequenced in a study of blood T cell repertoires in COVID-19. The data were produced by immunoSEQ multiplex PCR, yet TCRdb's version contains in-frame clones alone and is incomplete. The table has a few hundred thousand clones, roughly 86% seen once. The material sequenced was peripheral blood. The receptors shown here come from a woman aged 45 to 65 who had recovered from COVID-19.

This clone appeared a few times. The rearrangement uses TRBV29-1 and TRBJ1-1; the match to TRBD1 covers 7 bases. The CDR3 has 13 residues. Trimming took 7 bases from V and 5 from J; bases not matched to a gene: 10. CDR1 SQVTM and CDR2 ANQGSEA come from the germline V gene. The CDR3 reads CSARWDSGTEAFF. The CDR3 DNA is TGCAGCGCCCGATGGGACAGCGGGACTGAAGCTTTCTTT.

The genes are TRBV19 and TRBJ1-2; 9 bases fit TRBD1. CDR1 LNHDA and CDR2 SQIVND come from the germline V gene (reference sequence). The CDR3 spans 15 residues. J was trimmed by 0 bases and V by 8 bases; bases with no gene match: 7. CDR3 sequence (DNA): TGTGCCAGTCTACGGGACAGGGCAGCTAACTATGGCTACACCTTC. Its translation: CASLRDRAANYGYTF.

This chain connects TRBV5-1 to TRBJ1-2; 8 nucleotides align to TRBD1. The CDR3 spans 15 residues. V shed 7 bases and J 0 bases; nucleotides not matched to a gene: 8. Germline V gene sequence: CDR1 SGHRS, CDR2 YFSETQ. Written as DNA, the CDR3 is TGCGCCAGCTCACAGCAGACAGGGGCTAACTATGGCTACACCTTC. Residues: CASSQQTGANYGYTF.

This chain uses TRBV29-1 with TRBJ2-3, with a weak D call TRBD1 (5 bases). V was cut by 1 base and J by 4 bases, with 12 bases left in between. The CDR3 runs 14 residues. The germline gives CDR1 SQVTM, CDR2 ANQGSEA. The CDR3 spells CSVEAGMAADTQYF. In DNA, the CDR3 is TGCAGCGTTGAAGCAGGGATGGCGGCAGATACGCAGTATTTT.

The CDR3 region has the DNA TGTGCCAGCAGCCCACCCCGGGACAAGAACACCGGGGAGCTGTTTTTT. Amino acids: CASSPPRDKNTGELFF. The chain links TRBV5-4 to TRBJ2-2, with D maybe TRBD1 (6 bases). Trimming left V 4 bases short and J 1 base short, with 14 bases between. This CDR3 is built from 16 residues. The germline V gene has CDR1 SGHNT and CDR2 YYREEE (reference sequence).

On this clone: Distinct nucleotide sequences in the sample also encode this CDR3. This chain links TRBV3-1 (or the pseudogene TRBV3-2) with TRBJ2-7; 11 bases agree with TRBD2. The CDR3 is 15 amino acids. From germline, CDR1 is LGHDT and CDR2 YNNKEL (reference sequence). V dropped 4 bases and J dropped 2; count of bases not matched to a gene: 4. The CDR3 nucleotides are TGTGCCAGCAGCCCGGGACTAGCGGTAACCTACGAGCAGTACTTC. Residues: CASSPGLAVTYEQYF.

The V gene is TRBV7-2, the J gene TRBJ2-3; 10 positions match TRBD1. Germline V gene data show CDR1 as SGHTA and CDR2 as FQGNSA. This CDR3 has 15 residues. Trimming took 2 bases from V and 4 from J; bases not matched to a gene: 3. The CDR3 bases are TGTGCCAGCAGCTTAACCGGGACAGGGGCAGATACGCAGTATTTT. Protein sequence: CASSLTGTGADTQYF.

This sequence joins TRBV5-4 and TRBJ1-5; tentative D call: TRBD1 (6 bases). CDR3 length: 15 residues. CDR1 is SGHNT and CDR2 is YYREEE in the germline V gene (reference sequence). The V gene lost 4 bases and the J gene lost 6 bases, with 17 bases spanning the gap. The CDR3 DNA sequence: TGTGCCAGCAGCAAAGATCCCGGGACACTTCAGCCCCAGCATTTT. Protein: CASSKDPGTLQPQHF.

V and J are TRBV2 and TRBJ2-5; D is possibly TRBD1 (5 bases). Germline V gene lookup returns CDR1 SNHLY and CDR2 FYNNEI. This CDR3 is 11 amino acids long. V was clipped by 6 bases and J by 7 bases, with 9 bases between them. CDR3 sequence reads: CASRVRGTQYF. The CDR3 nucleotides are TGTGCCAGCAGGGTTAGGGGGACCCAGTACTTC.

This clone appeared a single time. Given a much more abundant clone one base away, this may be a read error. Other DNA sequences of this sample code for an identical CDR3. The chain couples TRBV30 to TRBJ1-2; 7 positions match TRBD1. V shed 2 bases, J shed 4 bases, and the junction held 1 base outside the gene matches. Looked up from germline, CDR1 is GTSNPN and CDR2 is SVGIG (reference sequence). The CDR3 covers 12 residues. CDR3: CAWSPGGYGYTF. In DNA form, the CDR3 reads TGTGCCTGGAGTCCAGGGGGCTATGGCTACACCTTC.

J is TRBJ2-5 and V is TRBV5-4, with D perhaps matching TRBD1 (6 bases). V lost 5 bases to trimming and J lost 3 bases, with 14 bases between them. Germline assignment: CDR1 SGHNT and CDR2 YYREEE (reference sequence). The CDR3 runs 14 residues. The CDR3 reads CASRQLSGEETQYF. Here the CDR3 DNA reads TGTGCCAGCAGACAATTGTCAGGGGAAGAGACCCAGTACTTC.

The chain employs TRBV2 and TRBJ1-2; TRBD1 is a possible D gene (6 bases). V lost 8 bases to trimming and J lost 5 bases, with 33 bases between them. The CDR3 sequence is 19 residues long. The germline V gene encodes CDR1 SNHLY and CDR2 FYNNEI. As DNA, the CDR3 is TGTGCCAGCCCGCGGGTTAGCTACCGCTGGACAGCCTTGATTTATGGCTACACCTTC. Its translation is CASPRVSYRWTALIYGYTF.

V is TRBV28 and J is TRBJ1-1; the D gene is possibly TRBD1 (5 bases). Germline-derived CDR1 and CDR2 are MDHEN and SYDVKM. V was pared by 5 bases and J by 8 bases, with 9 bases between. The CDR3 covers 11 residues. CDR3 residues: CASSHDREAFF. DNA for the CDR3: TGTGCCAGCAGTCACGACAGAGAAGCTTTCTTT.

The genes are TRBV3-1 (or the pseudogene TRBV3-2) and TRBJ2-7; D is perhaps TRBD1 (5 bases). This CDR3 comprises 15 residues. Trimming stripped 0 bases from V and 6 bases from J, with 15 bases between. Germline V gene lookup returns CDR1 LGHDT and CDR2 YNNKEL (reference sequence). The CDR3 region has the DNA TGTGCCAGCAGCCAAGATCCCGCAGGGTTCGGCGAGCAGTACTTC. Encoded protein: CASSQDPAGFGEQYF.

The rearrangement joins TRBV30 to TRBJ1-4; 8 nucleotides line up with TRBD1. The CDR3 has 13 amino acids. J was trimmed by 8 bases and V by 3 bases; bases with no gene match: 5. Per germline, CDR1 GTSNPN and CDR2 SVGIG (reference sequence). CDR3: CAWRIQGEEKLFF. For the CDR3, the DNA is TGTGCCTGGAGGATACAGGGGGAAGAAAAACTGTTTTTT. Full variable domain (outside the CDR3, taken from reference TRBV30 and TRBJ1-4): SQTIHQWPATLVQPVGSPLSLECTVEGTSNPNLYWYRQAAGRGLQLLFYSVGIGQISSEVPQNLSASRPQDRQFILSSKKLLLSDSGFYLCAWRIQGEEKLFFGSGTQLSVL.

J is TRBJ2-1 and V is TRBV30; TRBD2 matches at 8 bases. The CDR3 is 19 amino acids. V gave up 1 base and J gave up 7 bases; unmatched junction bases: 21. Germline V gene lookup returns CDR1 GTSNPN and CDR2 SVGIG (reference sequence). The chain's CDR3 is CAWSGPYERPAGVANEQFF. The CDR3 coding sequence is TGTGCCTGGAGTGGCCCCTACGAACGACCAGCGGGAGTAGCTAATGAGCAGTTCTTC.

The rearrangement joins TRBV30 to TRBJ2-1; TRBD2 matches at 13 bases. The germline V gene has CDR1 GTSNPN and CDR2 SVGIG (reference sequence). This CDR3 has 15 residues. Trimming cost V 2 bases and J 4 bases; bases outside gene matches: 2. In DNA form, the CDR3 reads TGTGCCTGGAGTTGGACTAGCGGGGGATACAATGAGCAGTTCTTC. Translation gives CAWSWTSGGYNEQFF.

In this sample, this clone turned up once. The chain couples TRBV6-1 to TRBJ2-2, with TRBD2 matching over 8 bases. V lost 4 bases and J lost 3; bases outside the gene matches: 10. Germline V gives CDR1 MNHNS, CDR2 SASEGT. The CDR3 covers 17 residues. CDR3 nucleotides: TGTGCCAGCAGTGTGCCTTCGGCGGGAGGTGACACCGGGGAGCTGTTTTTT. The encoded protein is CASSVPSAGGDTGELFF.

This chain connects TRBV25-1 to TRBJ2-2; possibly TRBD2 for D (5 bases). This CDR3 spans 13 amino acids. Trimming took 6 bases from V and 6 from J, leaving 11 bases between them. Per germline, CDR1 MGHDK and CDR2 SYGVNS. The CDR3 DNA follows: TGTGCCAGCAGGAAACTAGATTCCGGGGAGCTGTTTTTT. Translated, it gives CASRKLDSGELFF.

This clone was seen just once. The chain couples TRBV6-5 to TRBJ2-7; D possibly corresponds to TRBD2 (5 bases). The germline CDR1 and CDR2 sequences are MNHEY and SVGAGI. V was cut by 7 bases and J by 9 bases, with 13 bases left in between. The CDR3 length is 11 residues. The CDR3, as DNA: TGTGCCAGCACTAACGGGGTACGGCAGTACTTC. It yields the protein CASTNGVRQYF.

The chain links TRBV9 to TRBJ2-5; no firm D call. Trimming shortened V by 3 bases and J by 5 bases, and 11 bases separated the two germline ends. This CDR3 is built from 13 residues. The germline V gene encodes CDR1 SGDLS and CDR2 YYNGEE. The CDR3 loop is CASSARQQETQYF. The CDR3 DNA follows: TGTGCCAGCAGCGCCCGGCAACAGGAGACCCAGTACTTC.